The TCR beta chain described here comes from a study of shared clonotypes between healthy human individuals. The junction had 8 bases not matched to a gene; V was cut back by 8 bases and J by 5 bases. CDR1 is MGHDK and CDR2 is SYGVNS in the germline V gene. The CDR3 length is 13 residues. A split of CD4+ cells into CD45RA+ naive and CD45RA-negative memory subsets was performed. About this clone: What it binds is not known.

As originally analysed: Filtering differed since immunoSEQ provided only junctions, with no quality scores. The table came from immunoSEQ multiplex PCR; TCRdb's copy has only in-frame clones and leaves some out. The DNA gave D and trimming, while V, J and clone size come from that table. The sample yields nearly 1 million clones, around three quarters seen once. General study results and limits: Donor clonotype sharing was expected to depend on sequencing depth.

Sequences were obtained from memory CD4+ T cells sorted from blood. Subset of the sample: CD45RA-negative fraction. V is TRBV25-1 and J is TRBJ2-5; 7 bases map to TRBD1. The origin of this receptor is a man between 18 and 29 years old in good health. The CDR3 DNA sequence: TGTGCCAGCGCTACAGGGGTTGACGAGACCCAGTACTTC. This codes for CASATGVDETQYF. Based on the CDR3 plus reference TRBV25-1 and TRBJ2-5, the full variable domain is EADIYQTPRYLVIGTGKKITLECSQTMGHDKMYWYQQDPGMELHLIHYSYGVNSTEKGDLSSESTVSRIRTEHFPLTLESARPSHTSQYLCASATGVDETQYFGPGTRLLVL.